In this sample, the clone carrying this TCR beta chain turned up once. Authors' processing steps: Scientists estimated how many nucleated cells there were by amplifying reference gene primers. Method: immunoSEQ multiplex PCR; TCRdb's copy keeps in-frame clones and lacks some. From that table come the V and J calls and clone size; the DNA was used to work out D and trimming. Among about 160,000 clones listed, less than 85% were seen once. Individuals drawn from under 30 US areas were roughly 18 to 100 years old. Donors in Cohort 3 counted as recovered after two negative PCRs, clearance, or symptom resolution. The data belong to a study of blood T cell repertoires in COVID-19. Whole-study context: T cells, B-cell-depleted T cells, or PBMCs supplied cDNA or gDNA.

The germline gives CDR1 MGHRA, CDR2 YSYEKL. Trimming removed 0 bases at V and 1 base at J, with 14 bases between. The CDR3 length is 17 residues. The receptor comes from a man aged 55-75 years who had recovered from COVID-19. The chain combines TRBV4-1 with TRBJ2-3; D unclear. Material: PBMCs or T cells enriched from blood (not recorded which). The CDR3 region has the DNA TGCGCCAGCAGCCAAGATCGTGTCCAAGGAGGCACAGATACGCAGTATTTT. Protein: CASSQDRVQGGTDTQYF.